Listed here is a single TCR beta chain. Trimming shortened V by 3 bases and J by 0 bases, and 16 bases separated the two germline ends. Germline CDR1 is SGHTS and CDR2 is YDEGEE. The CDR3 covers 17 residues. The sample is drawn from a study of control samples from healthy donors and cancer patients. The data were produced by immunoSEQ multiplex PCR, yet TCRdb's version contains in-frame clones alone and is incomplete. The table includes more than 25,000 clones, roughly 94% detected once. The sequenced material came from blood. The sequence came from a man between 60 and 75 years old in good health. V gene TRBV5-8 combines with J gene TRBJ1-5; D gene uncertain. The CDR3 sequence is CASSSGRSHNSNQPQHF. The CDR3 DNA is TGTGCCAGCAGCTCCGGACGTTCCCACAATAGCAATCAGCCCCAGCATTTT.